The entry below gives a single T cell receptor beta chain sequence along with its context. This specimen comes from a study of blood T cell repertoires in COVID-19. Study information: PBMCs, B-cell-depleted T cells, or T cells provided the cDNA or gDNA that made up the material.

The CDR3 extends over 15 amino acids. TCRdb's table, derived via immunoSEQ multiplex PCR, lists solely in-frame clones and lacks some. The table has around 140,000 clones, around 85% seen once; the top ten hold about a sixth. The V call is TRBV21-1, the J call TRBJ2-7; the DNA was not compared with TRBD1, the D call given in the table. TRBV21-1 constitutes a pseudogene. Sequenced sample: peripheral blood. The receptor's source is a woman of 80 years or more with acute or convalescent COVID-19. The CDR3 here is CASSKETGTNLEQYF. The CDR3 region has the DNA TGTGCCAGCAGCAAAGAAACCGGGACAAACCTGGAGCAGTACTTC.